This passage covers 8 T cell receptor beta chains from one sample sequenced in a study of T cells in localized non-small cell lung cancer. Only in-frame clones appear in the TCRdb table, and some are missing; sequencing was by immunoSEQ multiplex PCR. The sample includes 25,000 to 35,000 clones, around 89% seen only once; the top ten take approximately 10%. The sample here was peripheral blood, taken before any cancer treatment. The receptors shown here come from a woman aged 35-70 years with stage I lung adenocarcinoma.

This chain connects TRBV2 to TRBJ2-7; no firm D call. The germline gives CDR1 SNHLY, CDR2 FYNNEI. Between the trimmed V and J ends, which lost 0 bases and 0 bases, there was a span of 9 bases. This CDR3 has 15 residues. CDR3 sequence: CASSEARPSSYEQYF. CDR3 in DNA: TGTGCCAGCAGTGAAGCGCGTCCTAGCTCCTACGAGCAGTACTTC.

J is TRBJ1-1 and V is TRBV5-1, with 7 positions matching TRBD1. The CDR3 length is 12 residues. CDR1 SGHRS and CDR2 YFSETQ come from the germline V gene. V dropped 4 bases and J dropped 5; count of bases not matched to a gene: 2. The CDR3 nucleotides read TGCGCCAGCAGCCAACAGGGGACTGAAGCTTTCTTT. Its translation: CASSQQGTEAFF.

The chain employs TRBV6-1 and TRBJ2-2; 12 bases are a match to TRBD2. The V and J ends lost 2 bases and 6 bases, in that order; junction bases with no gene match: 4. CDR1 and CDR2 from the germline V gene are MNHNS and SASEGT. The CDR3 runs to 16 residues. CDR3 amino acids: CASSETLAGGPGELFF. The CDR3 DNA reads TGTGCCAGCAGTGAAACCCTAGCGGGAGGGCCCGGGGAGCTGTTTTTT.

The chain recombines TRBV28 with TRBJ1-2, with TRBD1 as a possible D gene (5 bases). Germline CDR1 reads MDHEN; CDR2 reads SYDVKM. CDR3 length: 16 amino acids. V gave up 7 bases and J gave up 3 bases, with 21 bases separating them. For the CDR3, the DNA is TGTGCCAGCAACCTAATGCTCGGGGGTCCCGACTATGGCTACACCTTC. Protein sequence: CASNLMLGGPDYGYTF.

This chain uses TRBV25-1 with TRBJ2-2; TRBD1 is a possible D gene (5 bases). The V gene's germline CDR1 is MGHDK and CDR2 SYGVNS. The V gene lost 1 base and the J gene lost 1 base, with 10 bases spanning the gap. The CDR3 runs 16 residues. The CDR3 bases are TGTGCCAGCAGTGAATTAGGTGGACAGAACACCGGGGAGCTGTTTTTT. This codes for CASSELGGQNTGELFF.

The V gene is TRBV18, the J gene TRBJ1-5; D is undetermined. From germline, CDR1 is KGHSH and CDR2 LQKENI. V was pared by 3 bases and J by 2 bases, with 14 bases between. This CDR3 spans 16 amino acids. CDR3 sequence reads: CASSPPPGGGNQPQHF. The CDR3 nucleotides read TGTGCCAGCTCACCTCCCCCGGGCGGTGGCAATCAGCCCCAGCATTTT.

V gene TRBV4-1 combines with J gene TRBJ1-5; D is ambiguous. Germline V lookup: CDR1 MGHRA, CDR2 YSYEKL. This CDR3 is 13 amino acids long. Trimming pared 0 bases from V and 5 bases from J, leaving 5 bases between. CDR3 in DNA: TGCGCCAGCAGCCAAGATGTTTATCAGCCCCAGCATTTT. Amino acid sequence: CASSQDVYQPQHF.

This chain joins TRBV6-1 and TRBJ2-5, with 10 bases identical to TRBD2. Unmatched junction bases numbered 9, after V lost 6 bases and J lost 5 bases. Germline V gene sequence: CDR1 MNHNS, CDR2 SASEGT. CDR3 length equals 15 residues. Here the CDR3 DNA reads TGTGCCAGCAGGGCCGGCGGACTAGCGGTGGAGACCCAGTACTTC. Translating gives CASRAGGLAVETQYF.